This T cell receptor (beta chain) originates from a study of T cell repertoires in cytomegalovirus infection. Points on this clonotype: The target antigen is unknown.

Whole-study results and caveats: HLA-C-restricted CMV-specific TCR beta clonotypes prevailed in the ex vivo response. People with CMV and the relevant HLA were identified by cumulative public TCR beta family frequency.

Germline lookup yields CDR1 SGHTA and CDR2 FQGNSA. Trimming took 5 bases from V and 0 from J, leaving 8 bases between them. The CDR3 totals 14 residues. MiXCR was run by TCRdb on the reads, yielding one entry per CDR3 protein. The sample shows roughly 170,000 distinct CDR3 sequences, less than 25% of them seen only once. The sample consisted of CD8+ T cells from cultured PBMCs, taken from culture after CMV antigen stimulation. The chain employs TRBV7-2 and TRBJ2-4, with D unresolved. The TCR comes from a human donor in good health (CMV status not recorded). Some clones in this sample may be carry-over from other donors' samples. The CDR3: CASSPPLAKNIQYF. The CDR3 DNA reads as TGTGCCAGCAGCCCCCCCCTAGCCAAAAACATTCAGTACTTC. The full variable domain, its missing parts supplied by reference TRBV7-2 and TRBJ2-4, is GAGVSQSPSNKVTEKGKDVELRCDPISGHTALYWYRQSLGQGLEFLIYFQGNSAPDKSGLPSDRFSAERTGGSVSTLTIQRTQQEDSAVYLCASSPPLAKNIQYFGAGTRLSVL.